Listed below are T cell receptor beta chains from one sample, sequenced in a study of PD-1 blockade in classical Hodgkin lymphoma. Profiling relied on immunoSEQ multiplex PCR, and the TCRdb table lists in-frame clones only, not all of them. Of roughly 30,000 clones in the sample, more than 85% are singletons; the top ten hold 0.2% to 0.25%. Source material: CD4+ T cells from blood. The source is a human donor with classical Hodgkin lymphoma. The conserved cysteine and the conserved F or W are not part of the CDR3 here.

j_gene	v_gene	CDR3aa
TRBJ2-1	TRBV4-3	ASSQDLRLAGGANEQF
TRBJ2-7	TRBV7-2	ASSLLVTSYEQY
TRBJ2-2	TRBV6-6	ASSYIDGAGELF
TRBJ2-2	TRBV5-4	AGSLGRTQGELF
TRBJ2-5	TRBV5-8	ASSLRDNGQETQY
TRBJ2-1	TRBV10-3	AIARGRWYEQF
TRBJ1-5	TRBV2	ASSEAGGVQPQH
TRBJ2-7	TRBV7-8	ASSRRSYEQY
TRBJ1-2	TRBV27	ASSFRAMGQRPLQLYGYT
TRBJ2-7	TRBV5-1	ASSQGTSGFDEQY
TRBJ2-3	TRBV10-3	AISEIPGARVTDTQY
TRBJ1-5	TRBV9	ASSVGGRGNQPQH
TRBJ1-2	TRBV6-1	ASSQGQGKGGYT
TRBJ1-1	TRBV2	ASIYSFEAF
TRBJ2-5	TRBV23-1	ASSQSNRVQKETQY
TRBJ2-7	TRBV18	ASSPPSSTLYEQY
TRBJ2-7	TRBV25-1	ASSVAGAYEQY
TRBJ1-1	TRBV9	ASSAHGGGTEAF
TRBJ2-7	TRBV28	ASKDTPRTYEQY
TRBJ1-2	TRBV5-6	ASSPDTGTDNYGYT
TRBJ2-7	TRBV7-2	ASSVPGLAGEQY
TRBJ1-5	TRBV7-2	ASSLLGPGSGWPQH
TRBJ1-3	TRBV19	ASSIVGNTIY
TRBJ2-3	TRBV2	ASSVDRGRPADTQY
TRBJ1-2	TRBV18	ASSPSSFYYGYT
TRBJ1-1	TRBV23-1	ASRTGDRNTEAF
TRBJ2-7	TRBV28	ASSQRQGSSYEQY
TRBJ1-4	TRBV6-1	ASSGYRAEKLF
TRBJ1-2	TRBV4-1	ASSQGLDWQGYT
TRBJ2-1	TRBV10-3	AITAIADSYNEQF
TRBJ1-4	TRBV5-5	ASSLDPGGNEKLF
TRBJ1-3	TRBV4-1	ASSQDWPTIALSGNTIY
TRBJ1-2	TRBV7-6	ASSLALGVAEGGYT
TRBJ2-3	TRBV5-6	ASSLAKYVSTDTQY
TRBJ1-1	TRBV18	ASSQTENTEAF
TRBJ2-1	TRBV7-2	ASSPDGTSKFNEQF
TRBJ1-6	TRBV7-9	ASSLANSPLH
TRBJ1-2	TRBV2	ASREPYGYT
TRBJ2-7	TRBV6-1	ASSEQGREQY
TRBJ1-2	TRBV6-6	ASSDREHDYGYT
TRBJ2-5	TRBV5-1	ASSSTGQGSIETQY
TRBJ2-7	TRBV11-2	ASSLEAGGNEQY
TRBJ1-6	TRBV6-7	ASSYSPPAEGDSYNSPLH
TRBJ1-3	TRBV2	ASSLGQSSGNTIY
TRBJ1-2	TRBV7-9	ASSLQGVGYT